The clone carrying this TCR beta chain has a count of ten or more. The antigen is not known. Quantitative 5'-RACE with molecular barcodes produced the TCR beta libraries. TCRdb re-called the 5' RACE reads through MiXCR, storing one row per CDR3 protein. The repertoire includes some 200,000 distinct CDR3 sequences, 5.5% to 7.5% of them detected once, and more than 13% sits in the top ten. Germline V CDR1 and CDR2: DFQATT, SNEGSKA (reference sequence). V trimming: 3 bases; J trimming: 4 bases; junction bases outside the gene matches: 15. The CDR3 spans 17 residues. This record belongs to a study of CD8 T cells in ankylosing spondylitis. Study observations and caveats: There were earlier reports of some motif variants in reactive arthritis synovial fluid and blood. Researchers report that disease-linked clones proved CD8+ and relatively rare in peripheral blood. Ankylosing spondylitis blood seemed to carry a telltale TCR beta motif made of several highly homologous variants. Reports say disease-linked clones showed up significantly more in matched ankylosing spondylitis synovial fluid.

Sequences were obtained from blood, either unsorted or a sorted T cell fraction (not recorded which). This chain connects TRBV20-1 to TRBJ2-5; 9 nucleotides match TRBD2. This receptor was obtained from a male donor with ankylosing spondylitis. This chain's CDR3 is CSASPQSGLALRETQYF. The CDR3 DNA is TGCAGTGCTAGCCCCCAGTCAGGACTAGCGTTACGAGAGACCCAGTACTTC.